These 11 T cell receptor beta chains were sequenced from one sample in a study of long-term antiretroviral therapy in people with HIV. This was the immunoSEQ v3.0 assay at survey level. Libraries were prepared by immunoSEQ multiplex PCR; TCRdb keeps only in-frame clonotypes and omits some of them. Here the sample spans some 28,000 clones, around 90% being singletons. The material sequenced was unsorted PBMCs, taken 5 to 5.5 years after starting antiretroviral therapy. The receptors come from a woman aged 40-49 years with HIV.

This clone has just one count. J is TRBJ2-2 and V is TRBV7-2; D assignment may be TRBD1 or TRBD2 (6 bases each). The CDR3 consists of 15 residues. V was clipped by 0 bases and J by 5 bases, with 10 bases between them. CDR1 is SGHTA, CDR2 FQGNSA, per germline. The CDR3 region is CASSLATGATGELFF. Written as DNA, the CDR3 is TGTGCCAGCAGCTTAGCGACGGGGGCAACCGGGGAGCTGTTTTTT.

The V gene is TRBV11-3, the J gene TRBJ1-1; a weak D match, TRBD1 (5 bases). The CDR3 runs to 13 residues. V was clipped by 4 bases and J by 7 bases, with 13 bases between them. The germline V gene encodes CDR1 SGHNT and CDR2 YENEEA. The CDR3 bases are TGTGCCAGCAGCTCGCCGGGACCAGATGAAGCTTTCTTT. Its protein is CASSSPGPDEAFF.

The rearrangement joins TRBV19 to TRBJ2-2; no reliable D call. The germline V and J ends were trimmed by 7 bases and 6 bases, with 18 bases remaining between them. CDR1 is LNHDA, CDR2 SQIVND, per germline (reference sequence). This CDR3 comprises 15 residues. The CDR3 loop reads CASISRTVPAGELFF. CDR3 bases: TGTGCCAGTATCTCACGAACGGTACCGGCCGGGGAGCTGTTTTTT. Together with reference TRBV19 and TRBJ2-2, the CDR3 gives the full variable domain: DGGITQSPKYLFRKEGQNVTLSCEQNLNHDAMYWYRQDPGQGLRLIYYSQIVNDFQKGDIAEGYSVSREKKESFPLTVTSAQKNPTAFYLCASISRTVPAGELFFGEGSRLTVL.

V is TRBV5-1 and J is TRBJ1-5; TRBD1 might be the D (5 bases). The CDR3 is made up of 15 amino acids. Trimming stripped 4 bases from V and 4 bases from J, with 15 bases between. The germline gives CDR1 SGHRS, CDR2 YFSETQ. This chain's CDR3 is CASSPSSGRNQPQHF. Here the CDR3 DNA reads TGCGCCAGCAGCCCATCCTCGGGGCGGAATCAGCCCCAGCATTTT. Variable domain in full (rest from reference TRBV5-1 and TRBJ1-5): KAGVTQTPRYLIKTRGQQVTLSCSPISGHRSVSWYQQTPGQGLQFLFEYFSETQRNKGNFPGRFSGRQFSNSRSEMNVSTLELGDSALYLCASSPSSGRNQPQHFGDGTRLSIL.

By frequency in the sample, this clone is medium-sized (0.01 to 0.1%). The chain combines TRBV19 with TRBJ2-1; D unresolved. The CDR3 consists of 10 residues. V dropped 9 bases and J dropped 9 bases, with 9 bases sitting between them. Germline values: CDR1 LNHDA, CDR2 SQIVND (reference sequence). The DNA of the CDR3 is TGTGCCAGCCTCGGAAGTGAGCAGTTCTTC. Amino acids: CASLGSEQFF. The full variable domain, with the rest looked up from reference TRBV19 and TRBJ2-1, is DGGITQSPKYLFRKEGQNVTLSCEQNLNHDAMYWYRQDPGQGLRLIYYSQIVNDFQKGDIAEGYSVSREKKESFPLTVTSAQKNPTAFYLCASLGSEQFFGPGTRLTVL.

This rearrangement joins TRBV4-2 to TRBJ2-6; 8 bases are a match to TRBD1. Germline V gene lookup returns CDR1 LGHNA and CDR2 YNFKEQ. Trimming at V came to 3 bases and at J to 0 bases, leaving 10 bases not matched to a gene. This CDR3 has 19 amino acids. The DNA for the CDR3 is TGTGCCAGCAGCCAGGAGACGGACAGGGCGAGCTCTGGGGCCAACGTCCTGACTTTC. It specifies CASSQETDRASSGANVLTF.

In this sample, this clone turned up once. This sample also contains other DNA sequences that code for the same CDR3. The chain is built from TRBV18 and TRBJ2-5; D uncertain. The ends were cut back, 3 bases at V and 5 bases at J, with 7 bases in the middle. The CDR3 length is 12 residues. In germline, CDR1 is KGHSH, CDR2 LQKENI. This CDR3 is CASSPLGETQYF. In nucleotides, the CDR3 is TGTGCCAGCTCACCCCTGGGGGAGACCCAGTACTTC.

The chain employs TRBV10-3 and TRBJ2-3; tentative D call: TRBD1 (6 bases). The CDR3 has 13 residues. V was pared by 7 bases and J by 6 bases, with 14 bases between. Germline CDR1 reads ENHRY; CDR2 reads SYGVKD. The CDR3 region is CAINQGSSDTQYF. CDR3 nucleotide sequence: TGTGCCATCAATCAGGGGTCCTCCGATACGCAGTATTTT.

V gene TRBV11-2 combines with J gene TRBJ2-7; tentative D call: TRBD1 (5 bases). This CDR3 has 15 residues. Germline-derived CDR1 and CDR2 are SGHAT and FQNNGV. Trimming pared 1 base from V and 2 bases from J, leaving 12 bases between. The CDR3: CASSLGGGHPYEQYF. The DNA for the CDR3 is TGTGCCAGCAGCTTAGGTGGCGGACACCCCTACGAGCAGTACTTC.

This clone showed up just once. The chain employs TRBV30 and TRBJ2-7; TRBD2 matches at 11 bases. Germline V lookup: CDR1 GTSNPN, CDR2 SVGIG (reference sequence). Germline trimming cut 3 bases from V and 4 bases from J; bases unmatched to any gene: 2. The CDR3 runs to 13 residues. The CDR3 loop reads CAWRGLAEYEQYF. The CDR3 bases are TGTGCCTGGAGGGGACTAGCGGAATACGAGCAGTACTTC.

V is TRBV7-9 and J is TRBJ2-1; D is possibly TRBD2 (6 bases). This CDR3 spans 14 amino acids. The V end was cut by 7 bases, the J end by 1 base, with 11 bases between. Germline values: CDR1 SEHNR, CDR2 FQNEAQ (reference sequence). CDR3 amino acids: CASTPTSSYNEQFF. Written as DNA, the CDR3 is TGTGCCAGCACCCCGACTAGTTCCTACAATGAGCAGTTCTTC.